Listed below are T cell receptor beta chains from one sample, sequenced in a study of cytomegalovirus exposure and HLA in healthy donors. Generated by immunoSEQ multiplex PCR, the TCRdb table keeps only in-frame clones and is missing some. This sample has 150,000 to 250,000 clones, with over 75% found just once. The sequenced sample consisted of PBMCs. These receptors were taken from a boy between 2 and 10 years old in good health and CMV-seronegative. Each CDR3 is given with its conserved first and last residue. The order of the fields is CDR3 DNA, CDR3 protein, V gene, clone size, J gene, D gene. The D gene is left open where the match is weak. Clone size is given for some rows only: seen once, a few or many times, or a class if the clone is expanded.

TGTGCCAGCAGCTGGACAGTGGAGAACAATCAGCCCCAGCATTTT,CASSWTVENNQPQHF,TRBV5-5,NA,TRBJ1-5,NA
TGTGCCAGCAGTCTCGTTTACGAGCAGTACTTC,CASSLVYEQYF,TRBV6-6,NA,TRBJ2-7,NA
TGTGCCAGCAGTGAGGACAGGGACACACAAGAGACCCAGTACTTC,CASSEDRDTQETQYF,TRBV6-1,NA,TRBJ2-5,TRBD1
TGTGCCAGCAGCTCCCAGGGGCTTAGCTCCTACAATGAGCAGTTCTTC,CASSSQGLSSYNEQFF,TRBV7-6,NA,TRBJ2-1,NA
TGTGCCAGCAGCTTAATGGCCAGGGGGCTCGGGTCTGGAAACACCATATATTTT,CASSLMARGLGSGNTIYF,TRBV7-2,NA,TRBJ1-3,TRBD1
TGCGCCAGCAGCTTGGTCGGGGTTCTTAACTATGGCTACACCTTC,CASSLVGVLNYGYTF,TRBV5-1,NA,TRBJ1-2,NA
TGTGCCAGCAGCCTCCGGACAGGGGGTGTCGAAAACATTCAGTACTTC,CASSLRTGGVENIQYF,TRBV4-2,once,TRBJ2-4,TRBD1
TGTGCCAGTAGCCAACTGGGCGGGGGAGACACCGGGGAGCTGTTTTTT,CASSQLGGGDTGELFF,TRBV19,NA,TRBJ2-2,TRBD2
TGTGCCAGCAGCCAAGAAAAAGAGGCGGGGGGGCCGGGTCGGGGGGAGCAGTTCTTC,CASSQEKEAGGPGRGEQFF,TRBV4-2,NA,TRBJ2-1,TRBD2
TGTGCCAGCAGCCAGTCGGTGGCCAAAGCTGTAACATTGTGGGGACAGGGCGGCAATCAGCCCCAGCATTTT,CASSQSVAKAVTLWGQGGNQPQHF,TRBV4-2,NA,TRBJ1-5,TRBD1
TGCGCCAGCCGGCTCGACAGGGGTTCGAGCTATGGCTACACCTTC,CASRLDRGSSYGYTF,TRBV5-1,few,TRBJ1-2,TRBD1
TGTGCCACCAGCAGAGGGTCTACTAGCGGGCCTCAAGAGACCCAGTACTTC,CATSRGSTSGPQETQYF,TRBV15,NA,TRBJ2-5,TRBD2
TGTGCCAGTAGTGTTCTAGCGGGGGGAGAGACAGATACGCAGTATTTT,CASSVLAGGETDTQYF,TRBV19,few,TRBJ2-3,TRBD2
TGTGCCAGCAGCGGAGCCAGGGGGCACGAGCAGTACTTC,CASSGARGHEQYF,TRBV9,NA,TRBJ2-7,TRBD1
TGTGCCAGCAGCAATCGACAGGGGGCTGGCTATGGCTACACCTTC,CASSNRQGAGYGYTF,TRBV11-2,NA,TRBJ1-2,TRBD1
TGTGCCAGTAGTTATAGGGACAGGGGAGTCAATCAGCCCCAGCATTTT,CASSYRDRGVNQPQHF,TRBV19,NA,TRBJ1-5,TRBD1
TGTGCCAGCGGCGATAGACTAGCCGGCACAGATACGCAGTATTTT,CASGDRLAGTDTQYF,TRBV2,NA,TRBJ2-3,TRBD2
TGCGCCAGCGGGGTCCAGGGGGACTATGGCTACACCTTC,CASGVQGDYGYTF,TRBV5-1,NA,TRBJ1-2,TRBD1
TGTGCCAGCAGCCCCCCGGGACTAGCGGGGAGGAATGAGCAGTTCTTC,CASSPPGLAGRNEQFF,TRBV7-2,NA,TRBJ2-1,TRBD2
TGTGCCAGCAGCTTGATGGCTGCTAGCGGGGGGGCCTGGGATACGCAGTATTTT,CASSLMAASGGAWDTQYF,TRBV5-4,NA,TRBJ2-3,TRBD2
TGTGCCAGCAGTTTAGGCCCAGGACAGGGGGGCTACACCTTC,CASSLGPGQGGYTF,TRBV27,NA,TRBJ1-2,TRBD1
TGTGCCAGCAGCTTAGTAGCCGCCACCGGACTAGCGGGGGGAGGTTGGCAAGAGACCCAGTACTTC,CASSLVAATGLAGGGWQETQYF,TRBV7-6,NA,TRBJ2-5,TRBD2
TGTGCCAGCAGCTTAGGCCCCTCGGGGGGAGATACGCAGTATTTT,CASSLGPSGGDTQYF,TRBV11-2,NA,TRBJ2-3,TRBD2
TGCGCCAGCAGACAGAGGGATTTATCCGCTGAAGCTTTCTTT,CASRQRDLSAEAFF,TRBV5-1,NA,TRBJ1-1,NA
TGTGCCAGCAGGCAGACAGGACTCTTCAATCAGCCCCAGCATTTT,CASRQTGLFNQPQHF,TRBV2,NA,TRBJ1-5,NA
TGTGCCAGCAGCTTAGTTACAGGGGGATTTTCTAATGGCTACACCTTC,CASSLVTGGFSNGYTF,TRBV7-3,NA,TRBJ1-2,TRBD1
TGTGCCAGTAGTACCTGGGACAGGGATCTCTACGAGCAGTACTTC,CASSTWDRDLYEQYF,TRBV19,NA,TRBJ2-7,TRBD1
TGTGCCAGCCGGTCCGGGACAGCCTACGAGCAGTACTTC,CASRSGTAYEQYF,TRBV11-2,NA,TRBJ2-7,TRBD1